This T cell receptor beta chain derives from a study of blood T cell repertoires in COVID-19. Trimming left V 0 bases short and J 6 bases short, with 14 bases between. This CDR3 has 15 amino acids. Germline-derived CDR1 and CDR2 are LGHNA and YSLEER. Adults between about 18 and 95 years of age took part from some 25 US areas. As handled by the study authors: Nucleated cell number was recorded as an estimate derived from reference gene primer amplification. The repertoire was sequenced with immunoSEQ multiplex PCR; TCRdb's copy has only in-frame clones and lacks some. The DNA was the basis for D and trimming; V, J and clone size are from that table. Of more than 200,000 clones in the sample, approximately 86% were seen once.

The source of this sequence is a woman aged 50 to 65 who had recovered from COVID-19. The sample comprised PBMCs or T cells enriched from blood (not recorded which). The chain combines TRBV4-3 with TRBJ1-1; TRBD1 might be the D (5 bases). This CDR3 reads CASSQEGEGSAEAFF. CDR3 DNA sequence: TGCGCCAGCAGCCAAGAGGGGGAGGGATCGGCTGAAGCTTTCTTT.